The rows below give T cell receptor beta chains drawn from one sample of a study of cytomegalovirus exposure and HLA in healthy donors. Clones were sequenced by immunoSEQ multiplex PCR, and TCRdb holds only the in-frame ones, with some missing. The table lists 85,000 to 100,000 clones, 64% of them singletons, with around 2.5% in the top ten. Sequenced sample: PBMCs. The origin of the receptors is a human donor in good health. CDR3s include the opening cysteine and the closing phenylalanine or tryptophan. A D gene is named only where the DNA matches it firmly. Clone size is not always given. Where it is, it says once, few, many or a class for expanded clones.

D	V	J	size	CDR3
-	TRBV11-3	TRBJ2-1	-	CASSARRRSEQFF
-	TRBV7-9	TRBJ2-3	-	CASSSVRGKDTQYF
-	TRBV5-1	TRBJ1-2	few	CASSSEKSGFYGYTF
-	TRBV11-3	TRBJ1-4	-	CASSRDTPLTANEKLFF
-	TRBV2	TRBJ1-5	-	CASSEDRRGNQPQHF
TRBD1	TRBV7-6	TRBJ2-7	-	CASSAETGRAYEQYF
TRBD2	TRBV25-1	TRBJ2-2	few	CASSDASGGFANTGELFF
-	TRBV15	TRBJ2-7	-	CATSTAGEGDNEQYF
TRBD1	TRBV19	TRBJ1-1	few	CASSIAAGGITEAFF
TRBD1	TRBV9	TRBJ1-2	-	CASSPYQGAEYGYTF
TRBD1	TRBV11-2	TRBJ1-2	few	CASSSQQGYGYTF